The 8 T cell receptor beta chains given below trace back to one sample, sequenced in a study of early T cells in non-severe SARS-CoV-2 infection. Each CDR3 protein is one row after TCRdb ran MiXCR on the 5' RACE reads. There are 100,000 to 120,000 distinct CDR3 sequences in the sample; around 10% occur only once, and less than 3.5% lies in the top ten. The sample consisted of whole blood. These TCRs come from an adult who was a healthcare worker with PCR-confirmed SARS-CoV-2 infection or an uninfected control (not recorded which).

There are many counts of this clonotype. V usage is TRBV11-2 and J usage is TRBJ2-7; no clear D. Looked up from germline, CDR1 is SGHAT and CDR2 is FQNNGV. The CDR3 covers 14 residues. The germline V and J ends were trimmed by 1 base and 1 base, with 8 bases remaining between them. The CDR3 loop reads CASSLVPHSYEQYF. CDR3 coding DNA: TGTGCCAGCAGCTTAGTCCCACATTCCTACGAGCAGTACTTC.

The J gene is TRBJ1-4, the V gene TRBV12-3 or TRBV12-4; TRBD1 is a possible D gene (5 bases). The CDR3 is 14 residues long. Trimming shortened V by 5 bases and J by 5 bases, and 12 bases separated the two germline ends. CDR3 coding DNA: TGTGCCAGCAGTCCCGGGACCCCGAATGAAAAACTGTTTTTT. Protein: CASSPGTPNEKLFF.

At least ten counts were recorded for this clonotype. The CDR3 is CSAWVRDRGPQHF. CDR3 coding DNA: TGCAGTGCTTGGGTCCGGGACAGGGGTCCCCAGCATTTT. This sequence joins TRBV20-1 and TRBJ1-5; the match to TRBD1 covers 10 bases. CDR3 length: 13 residues. CDR1 DFQATT and CDR2 SNEGSKA come from the germline V gene (reference sequence). V lost 5 bases, J lost 10 bases, and 8 bases stayed unmatched.

This clonotype was seen a few times. V is TRBV29-1 and J is TRBJ2-2; 9 nucleotides agree with TRBD2. The V gene's germline CDR1 is SQVTM and CDR2 ANQGSEA. This CDR3 has 14 amino acids. V was clipped by 3 bases and J by 6 bases; unmatched bases: 5. The CDR3 DNA follows: TGCAGCGTTGAGGCGGGAGGGCCCTCCGGGGAGCTGTTTTTT. As protein: CSVEAGGPSGELFF.

This clonotype was detected only a few times. This chain links TRBV11-3 with TRBJ1-1; no definite D call. The germline V and J ends were trimmed by 4 bases and 0 bases, with 12 bases remaining between them. The length of the CDR3 is 15 residues. The germline gives CDR1 SGHNT, CDR2 YENEEA. CDR3 sequence: CASSSTAGLNTEAFF. CDR3 in DNA: TGTGCCAGCAGCTCCACAGCGGGGTTGAACACTGAAGCTTTCTTT.

The V and J genes are TRBV6-2 or TRBV6-3 and TRBJ1-1, with 9 positions matching TRBD1. The CDR3 totals 14 residues. Germline assignment: CDR1 MNHEY and CDR2 SVGEGT. V lost 3 bases and J lost 10; bases outside the gene matches: 9. Here the CDR3 reads CASSYPATGGRAFF. The CDR3, as DNA: TGTGCCAGCAGTTATCCGGCGACAGGGGGAAGAGCTTTCTTT.

There are many counts of this clonotype. The chain couples TRBV5-1 to TRBJ1-6; TRBD1 matches at 7 bases. J lost 6 bases, V lost 0 bases, and 3 bases had no gene match. The CDR3 loop spans 15 amino acids. In germline, CDR1 is SGHRS, CDR2 YFSETQ. CDR3 residues: CASSLEGTANSPLHF. CDR3 coding DNA: TGCGCCAGCAGCTTGGAAGGGACAGCTAATTCACCCCTCCACTTT.

This clonotype came up a few times. The chain joins TRBV28 to TRBJ2-7; possible D gene TRBD1, 5 bases. CDR3 length: 10 residues. Germline CDR1 is MDHEN and CDR2 is SYDVKM. V was pared by 10 bases and J by 6 bases, with 10 bases between. Written as DNA, the CDR3 is TGTGCCACCGTAGGGGTCGAGCAGTACTTC. Residues: CATVGVEQYF.